A selection of T cell receptor beta chains follows, all from one sample in a study of human T cells and chemical hapten exposure. TCRdb reprocessed the RACE reads via MiXCR and lists one record per CDR3 protein. The sample consists of about 89,000 distinct CDR3 sequences, more than 9.5% of them appearing once. This specimen was whole blood, taken in connection with sensitization to the hapten diphenylcyclopropenone (DPC). Receptors were obtained from a man aged 35-49 years with alopecia areata. Some clones in this sample may be carry-over from other donors' samples. The CDR3 runs from the conserved cysteine through the conserved F or W. D genes are given only for firm matches. Only part of the rows carry a size: once, few, many, or a class if the clone is expanded.

>.|TRBV25-1|TRBJ2-5|few
TGTGCCAGCAGTGACTCAGACCCGGGGCGAGAGACCCAGTACTTC
CASSDSDPGRETQYF
>TRBD2|TRBV20-1|TRBJ2-1|few
TGCAGTGCAACAATCCTAGCGGGAGGGGAAAATGAGCAGTTCTTC
CSATILAGGENEQFF
>TRBD2|TRBV29-1|TRBJ2-1|many
TGCAGCGGGGAGACTAGCGGGAGGAGGAATGAGCAGTTCTTC
CSGETSGRRNEQFF
>TRBD1|TRBV3-1|TRBJ1-2|.
TGTGCCAGCAGCCAAGAAGACAGGGGGCATCGCTACACCTTC
CASSQEDRGHRYTF
>.|TRBV5-1|TRBJ1-1|.
TGCGCCAGCAGCAATGGGGTGATAGAGGACACTGAAGCTTTCTTT
CASSNGVIEDTEAFF
>TRBD1|TRBV5-8|TRBJ2-7|few
TGTGCCAGCAGCTTGGCCGGGACAGGGGGCGGAGGTTACGAGCAGTACTTC
CASSLAGTGGGGYEQYF
>TRBD1|TRBV12-3/TRBV12-4|TRBJ2-5|few
TGTGCCAGCAGTTTAGGGACAGGGCGAGAGACCCAGTACTTC
CASSLGTGRETQYF
>.|TRBV29-1|TRBJ2-3|many
TGCAGCGTCTCTACAGGGCTAGATACGCAGTATTTT
CSVSTGLDTQYF
>.|TRBV19|TRBJ1-2|.
TGTGCCAGTAGTAACCGGGGTGGGGATGGCTACACCTTC
CASSNRGGDGYTF
>.|TRBV7-9|TRBJ1-2|few
TGTGCCAGCAGCTTACGGGAGACCAACTATGGCTACACCTTC
CASSLRETNYGYTF
>.|TRBV5-1|TRBJ1-4|many
TGCGCCAGCAGCTTGGACACAACTAATGAAAAACTGTTTTTT
CASSLDTTNEKLFF
>.|TRBV6-1|TRBJ2-1|few
TGTGCCAGCACCCCGACTGTCGTTCCAGAGCAGTTCTTC
CASTPTVVPEQFF
>.|TRBV14|TRBJ1-2|few
TGTGCCAGCAGCCAAGGGGGCTATGGCTACACCTTC
CASSQGGYGYTF
>.|TRBV18|TRBJ1-2|.
TGTGCCAGCTCACCACAGACTGGCTACACCTTC
CASSPQTGYTF
>.|TRBV20-1|TRBJ2-7|.
TGCAGTGCTAGAGGGGGGGCCGGGGATGGGCAGTACTTC
CSARGGAGDGQYF
>.|TRBV28|TRBJ1-1|many
TGTGCCAGCAGTTTAGGAGGGGACCTGGCTGAAGCTTTCTTT
CASSLGGDLAEAFF
>TRBD1|TRBV24-1|TRBJ2-4|.
TGTGCCACCAGTGATGGTCAGGGGGACAAAAACATTCAGTACTTC
CATSDGQGDKNIQYF
>.|TRBV18|TRBJ2-1|many
TGTGCCAGCTCACCACCGCTAGCGCCTGGGGGGACTGAGCAGTTCTTC
CASSPPLAPGGTEQFF
>TRBD1|TRBV6-5|TRBJ2-7|.
TGTGCCAGCAGTTACTCGAGCCAGGACAGGAGAGAATACGAGCAGTACTTC
CASSYSSQDRREYEQYF
>TRBD1|TRBV20-1|TRBJ1-2|.
TGCAGTGCTTCCCTCCGACAGGGGGCGGGGGGCTATGGCTACACCTTC
CSASLRQGAGGYGYTF
>.|TRBV5-1|TRBJ2-2|many
TGCGCCAGCAGCTTGGCTGAGAACACCGGGGAGCTGTTTTTT
CASSLAENTGELFF
>TRBD1|TRBV6-6|TRBJ1-5|many
TGTGCCAGCACCACGGACAGGGTCCGCAATCAGCCCCAGCATTTT
CASTTDRVRNQPQHF
>.|TRBV28|TRBJ2-7|many
TGTGCCAGCAGTTCCCCGGGAGGGACAGCTTCCTACGAGCAGTACTTC
CASSSPGGTASYEQYF
>TRBD1|TRBV12-3/TRBV12-4|TRBJ1-3|few
TGTGCCAGCAGCCGGGGACAGGGCTATGGAAACACCATATATTTT
CASSRGQGYGNTIYF
>.|TRBV18|TRBJ1-6|many
TGTGCCAGCTCCCCGGAGGGTGGAAATAGAACACCCCTCCACTTT
CASSPEGGNRTPLHF
>.|TRBV11-2|TRBJ2-1|.
TGTGCCAGCAGCTTAGATCGGCTAGCTGCCTACAATGAGCAGTTCTTC
CASSLDRLAAYNEQFF
>.|TRBV28|TRBJ2-7|few
TGTGCCAGCAGGACAGCCGGGACTCCCACCTCCGAGCAGTACTTC
CASRTAGTPTSEQYF
>TRBD2|TRBV7-9|TRBJ2-1|.
TGTGCCAGCAGCTTAGGCGGGAGCGCCTACAATGAGCAGTTCTTC
CASSLGGSAYNEQFF
>TRBD2|TRBV23-1|TRBJ2-1|.
TGCGCCAGCAGTCAATCAGGGACAGACAGCGGGAGGTCCCATGAGCAGTTCTTC
CASSQSGTDSGRSHEQFF
>.|TRBV3-1|TRBJ2-7|.
TGTGCCAGCAGCCATTGGTTAGCCCGCGAGCAGTACTTC
CASSHWLAREQYF
>TRBD1|TRBV7-9|TRBJ2-7|.
TGTGCCAGCAGCTCCGGACAGGTATACGAGCAGTACTTC
CASSSGQVYEQYF
>.|TRBV12-3/TRBV12-4|TRBJ1-1|.
TGTGCCAGCACCCCACAGGTTGACACTGAAGCTTTCTTT
CASTPQVDTEAFF
>.|TRBV5-4|TRBJ1-2|few
TGTGCCAGCAGCTTTGCCAGGGGATGGCCGGCAGCTAACTATGGCTACACCTTC
CASSFARGWPAANYGYTF
>.|TRBV4-3|TRBJ2-2|few
TGCGCCAGCAGCCAAGATTCGGCAGGGGAGCTGTTTTTT
CASSQDSAGELFF
>.|TRBV21-1|TRBJ1-6|.
TGTGCCAGCAGCAAATACGTCATCAGTATAGATTCACCCCTCCACTTT
CASSKYVISIDSPLHF
>TRBD1|TRBV6-5|TRBJ1-1|.
TGTGCCAGCAGTTACCGGACAGGATTGTCTTTCTTT
CASSYRTGLSFF
>TRBD2|TRBV5-1|TRBJ2-3|.
TGCGCCAGCAGCTTGGGGGGGGGTCTACTGAACACAGATACGCAGTATTTT
CASSLGGGLLNTDTQYF
>TRBD2|TRBV3-1|TRBJ2-3|.
TGTGCCAGCAGCCGTATCCCGGGACTAGCAGATTCTAGCACAGATACGCAGTATTTT
CASSRIPGLADSSTDTQYF
>TRBD2|TRBV27|TRBJ2-7|.
TGTGCCAGCAGTTCCTTCGGGGCGGGAGTAGGCGAGCAGTACTTC
CASSSFGAGVGEQYF
>TRBD1|TRBV29-1|TRBJ1-2|.
TGCAGCGTCCCACAGGGGCCATACTATGGCTACACCTTC
CSVPQGPYYGYTF